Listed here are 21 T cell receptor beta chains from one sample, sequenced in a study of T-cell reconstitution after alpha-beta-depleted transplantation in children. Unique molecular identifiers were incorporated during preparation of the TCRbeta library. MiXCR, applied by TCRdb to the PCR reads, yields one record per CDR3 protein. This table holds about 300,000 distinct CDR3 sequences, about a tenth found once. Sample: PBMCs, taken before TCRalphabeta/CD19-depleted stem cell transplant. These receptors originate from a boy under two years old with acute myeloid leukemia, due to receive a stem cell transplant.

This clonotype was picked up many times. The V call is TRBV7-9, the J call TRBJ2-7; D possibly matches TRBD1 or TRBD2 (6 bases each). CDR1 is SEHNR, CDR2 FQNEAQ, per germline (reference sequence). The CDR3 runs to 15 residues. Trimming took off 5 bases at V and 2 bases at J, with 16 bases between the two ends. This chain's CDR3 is CASSPRGRDTYEQYF. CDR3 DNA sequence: TGTGCCAGCAGCCCCCGGGGGCGGGACACCTACGAGCAGTACTTC.

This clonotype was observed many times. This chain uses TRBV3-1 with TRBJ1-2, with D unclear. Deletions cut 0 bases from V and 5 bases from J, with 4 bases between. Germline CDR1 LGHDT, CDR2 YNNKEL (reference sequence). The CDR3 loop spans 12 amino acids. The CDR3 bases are TGTGCCAGCAGCCAAGAAGGGTATGGCTACACCTTC. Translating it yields CASSQEGYGYTF.

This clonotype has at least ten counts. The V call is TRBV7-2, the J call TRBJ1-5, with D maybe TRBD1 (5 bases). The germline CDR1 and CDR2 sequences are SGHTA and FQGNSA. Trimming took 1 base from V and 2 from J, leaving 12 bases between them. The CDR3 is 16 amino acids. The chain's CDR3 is CASSLGRGGGNQPQHF. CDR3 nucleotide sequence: TGTGCCAGCAGCTTAGGGCGGGGAGGGGGCAATCAGCCCCAGCATTTT.

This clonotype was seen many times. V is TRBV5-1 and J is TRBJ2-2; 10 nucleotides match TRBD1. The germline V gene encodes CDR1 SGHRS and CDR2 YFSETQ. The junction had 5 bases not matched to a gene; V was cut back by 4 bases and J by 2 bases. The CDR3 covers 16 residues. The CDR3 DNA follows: TGCGCCAGCAGCCTACGGACAGGGGGAAACACCGGGGAGCTGTTTTTT. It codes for CASSLRTGGNTGELFF.

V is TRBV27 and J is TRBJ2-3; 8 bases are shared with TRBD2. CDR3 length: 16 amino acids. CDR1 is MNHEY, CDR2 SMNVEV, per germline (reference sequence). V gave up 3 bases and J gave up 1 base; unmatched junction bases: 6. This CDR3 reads CASSLSSGGGTDTQYF. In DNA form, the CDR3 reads TGTGCCAGCAGTTTGTCCAGCGGGGGAGGCACAGATACGCAGTATTTT.

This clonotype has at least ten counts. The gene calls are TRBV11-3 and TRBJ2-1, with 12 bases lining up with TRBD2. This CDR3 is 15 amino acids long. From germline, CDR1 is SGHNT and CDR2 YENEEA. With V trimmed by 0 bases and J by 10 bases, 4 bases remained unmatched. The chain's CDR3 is CASSLDLAGGGEQFF. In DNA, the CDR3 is TGTGCCAGCAGCTTAGATCTAGCGGGAGGGGGGGAGCAGTTCTTC.

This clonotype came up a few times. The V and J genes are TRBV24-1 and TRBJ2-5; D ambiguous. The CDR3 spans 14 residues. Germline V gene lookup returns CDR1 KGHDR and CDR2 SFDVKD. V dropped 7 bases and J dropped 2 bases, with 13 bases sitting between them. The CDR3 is CATSALDGQETQYF. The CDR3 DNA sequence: TGTGCCACCAGCGCCTTGGACGGTCAAGAGACCCAGTACTTC.

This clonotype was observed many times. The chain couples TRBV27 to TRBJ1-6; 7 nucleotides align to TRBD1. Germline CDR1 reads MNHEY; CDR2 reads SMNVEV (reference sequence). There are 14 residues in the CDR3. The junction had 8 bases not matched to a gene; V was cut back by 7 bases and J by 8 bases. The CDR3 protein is CASTPGTADSPLHF. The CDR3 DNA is TGTGCCAGCACTCCGGGGACAGCAGATTCACCCCTCCACTTT.

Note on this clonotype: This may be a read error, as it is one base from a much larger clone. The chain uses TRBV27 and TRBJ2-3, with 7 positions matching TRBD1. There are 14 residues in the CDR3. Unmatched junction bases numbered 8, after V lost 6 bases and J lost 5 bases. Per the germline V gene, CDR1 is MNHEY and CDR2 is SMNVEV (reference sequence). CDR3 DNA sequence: TGTGCCAGCAGAACCGGGACAGCGGTAGATACGCAGTATTTT. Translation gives CASRTGTAVDTQYF.

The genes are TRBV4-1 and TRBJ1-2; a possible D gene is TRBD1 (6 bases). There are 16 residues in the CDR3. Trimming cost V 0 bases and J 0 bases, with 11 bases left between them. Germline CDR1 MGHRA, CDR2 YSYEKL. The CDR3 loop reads CASSQESGAANYGYTF. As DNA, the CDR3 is TGCGCCAGCAGCCAAGAATCAGGGGCAGCTAACTATGGCTACACCTTC.

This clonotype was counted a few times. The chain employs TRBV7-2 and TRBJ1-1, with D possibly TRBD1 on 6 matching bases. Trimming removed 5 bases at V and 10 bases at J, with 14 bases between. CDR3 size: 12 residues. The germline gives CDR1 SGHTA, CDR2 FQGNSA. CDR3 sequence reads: CASSRGGTLAFF. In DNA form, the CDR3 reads TGTGCCAGCAGCCGAGGGGGTACGTTAGCTTTCTTT.

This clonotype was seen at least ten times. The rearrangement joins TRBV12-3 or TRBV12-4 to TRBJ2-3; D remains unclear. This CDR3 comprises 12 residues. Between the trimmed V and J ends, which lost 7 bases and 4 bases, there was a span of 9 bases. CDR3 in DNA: TGTGCCAGCACCGCGGAACCAGATACGCAGTATTTT. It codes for CASTAEPDTQYF.

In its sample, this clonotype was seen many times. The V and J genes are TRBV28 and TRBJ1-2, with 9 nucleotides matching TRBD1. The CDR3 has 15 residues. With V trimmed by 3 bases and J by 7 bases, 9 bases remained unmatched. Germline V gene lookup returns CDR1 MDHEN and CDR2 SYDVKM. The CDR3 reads CASSFSGQGRGGYTF. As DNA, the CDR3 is TGTGCCAGCAGTTTTTCAGGACAGGGGAGGGGTGGCTACACCTTC.

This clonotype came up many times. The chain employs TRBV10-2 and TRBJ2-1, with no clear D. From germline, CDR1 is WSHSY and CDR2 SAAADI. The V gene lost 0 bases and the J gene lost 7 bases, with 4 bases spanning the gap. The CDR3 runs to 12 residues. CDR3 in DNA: TGCGCCAGCAGTGAGTCTAGGAATGAGCAGTTCTTC. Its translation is CASSESRNEQFF.

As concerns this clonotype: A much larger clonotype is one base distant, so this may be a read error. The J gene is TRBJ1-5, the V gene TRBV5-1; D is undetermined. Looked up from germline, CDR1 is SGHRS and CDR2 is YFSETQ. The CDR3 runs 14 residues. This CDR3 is CPSTRGVSNQPQHF. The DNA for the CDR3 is TGCCCCAGCACCAGAGGCGTGAGCAATCAGCCCCAGCATTTT.

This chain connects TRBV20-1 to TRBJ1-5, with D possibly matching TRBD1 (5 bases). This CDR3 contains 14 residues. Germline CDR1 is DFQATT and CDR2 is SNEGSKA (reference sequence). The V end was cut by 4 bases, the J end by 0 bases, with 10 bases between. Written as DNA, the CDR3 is TGCAGTGCTAAGGGGATCTATAGCAATCAGCCCCAGCATTTT. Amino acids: CSAKGIYSNQPQHF.

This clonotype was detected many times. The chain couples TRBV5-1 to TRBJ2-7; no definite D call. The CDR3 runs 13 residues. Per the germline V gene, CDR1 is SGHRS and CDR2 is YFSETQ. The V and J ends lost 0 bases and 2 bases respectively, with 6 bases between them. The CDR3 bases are TGCGCCAGCAGCTTGGACAGTCCCTACGAGCAGTACTTC. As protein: CASSLDSPYEQYF.

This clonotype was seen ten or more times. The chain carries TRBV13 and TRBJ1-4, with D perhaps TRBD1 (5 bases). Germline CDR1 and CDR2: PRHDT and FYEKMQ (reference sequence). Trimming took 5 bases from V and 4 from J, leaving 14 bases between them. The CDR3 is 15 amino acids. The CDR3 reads CASSRTRGVNEKLFF. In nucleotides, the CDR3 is TGTGCCAGCAGCCGGACCCGGGGGGTTAATGAAAAACTGTTTTTT.

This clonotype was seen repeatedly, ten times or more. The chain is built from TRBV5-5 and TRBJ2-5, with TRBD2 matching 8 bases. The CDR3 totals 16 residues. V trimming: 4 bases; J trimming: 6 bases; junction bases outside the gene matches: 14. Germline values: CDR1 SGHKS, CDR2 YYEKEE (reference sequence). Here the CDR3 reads CASSTTVIGGAQTQYF. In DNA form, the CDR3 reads TGTGCCAGCAGCACGACAGTTATCGGGGGGGCCCAGACCCAGTACTTC.

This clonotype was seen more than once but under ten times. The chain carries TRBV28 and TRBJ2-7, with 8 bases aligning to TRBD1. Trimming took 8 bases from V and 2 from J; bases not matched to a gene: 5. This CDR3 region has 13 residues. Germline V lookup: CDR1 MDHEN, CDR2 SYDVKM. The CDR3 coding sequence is TGTGCCAGCGGGCCCAGGGGGCCCTACGAGCAGTACTTC. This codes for CASGPRGPYEQYF.

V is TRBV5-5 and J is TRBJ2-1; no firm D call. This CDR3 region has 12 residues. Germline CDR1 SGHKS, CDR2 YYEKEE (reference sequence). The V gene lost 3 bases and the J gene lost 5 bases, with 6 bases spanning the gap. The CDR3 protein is CASSSSNNEQFF. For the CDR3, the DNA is TGTGCCAGCAGCTCCTCTAACAATGAGCAGTTCTTC.